The 28 T cell receptor beta chains reported below all come from one sample, sequenced in a study of blood T cell repertoires in COVID-19. Libraries were prepared by immunoSEQ multiplex PCR; TCRdb keeps only in-frame clonotypes and omits some of them. The table has some 390,000 clones, around 87% seen once; the top ten hold roughly 1.1%. The source material was PBMCs or T cells enriched from blood (not recorded which). These receptors were obtained from a man between 25 and 39 years old who had recovered from COVID-19.

The chain recombines TRBV24-1 with TRBJ2-1, with 7 bases aligning to TRBD2. CDR3 length: 15 amino acids. The germline gives CDR1 KGHDR, CDR2 SFDVKD. V lost 4 bases and J lost 8; bases outside the gene matches: 10. CDR3 region: CATSDLGRGGDEQFF. CDR3 nucleotides: TGTGCCACCAGTGACCTCGGACGGGGAGGGGATGAGCAGTTCTTC.

The chain carries TRBV28 and TRBJ2-7; the match to TRBD1 covers 10 bases. Germline V gives CDR1 MDHEN, CDR2 SYDVKM. The CDR3 contains 16 residues. V was clipped by 2 bases and J by 6 bases; unmatched bases: 10. The CDR3 spells CASSLPTGTGVVEQYF. The CDR3 DNA sequence: TGTGCCAGCAGTTTACCCACCGGGACAGGGGTGGTCGAGCAGTACTTC.

The chain combines TRBV5-1 with TRBJ2-3, with TRBD1 matching 7 bases. Germline CDR1 and CDR2: SGHRS and YFSETQ. This CDR3 contains 14 residues. With 5 bases clipped from V and 0 bases from J, the junction kept 3 bases outside the gene matches. The CDR3 loop is CASRTGASTDTQYF. The CDR3 DNA sequence: TGCGCCAGCAGAACAGGGGCCAGCACAGATACGCAGTATTTT.

The rearrangement links TRBV7-9 to TRBJ2-1; 7 nucleotides match TRBD1. Germline V gives CDR1 SEHNR, CDR2 FQNEAQ (reference sequence). V dropped 5 bases and J dropped 2; count of bases not matched to a gene: 9. There are 16 residues in the CDR3. CDR3 DNA sequence: TGTGCCAGCAGCCTACAAGGGGACAGCCCCTACAATGAGCAGTTCTTC. It specifies CASSLQGDSPYNEQFF.

The chain links TRBV5-5 to TRBJ2-7, with a tentative D call TRBD2 (6 bases). The CDR3 is 14 amino acids. Per the germline V gene, CDR1 is SGHKS and CDR2 is YYEKEE (reference sequence). V gave up 0 bases and J gave up 9 bases, with 16 bases separating them. For the CDR3, the DNA is TGTGCCAGCAGCTTGGCTCTGGGGGGAGAACGGCAGTACTTC. Translation gives CASSLALGGERQYF.

The chain has TRBV5-5 and TRBJ2-5, with 7 bases that match TRBD1. CDR1 SGHKS and CDR2 YYEKEE come from the germline V gene (reference sequence). This CDR3 contains 15 residues. V shed 5 bases and J 5 bases; nucleotides not matched to a gene: 12. The CDR3 region is CASSVGTGDGETQYF. The CDR3 DNA reads TGTGCCAGCAGTGTGGGAACAGGGGACGGTGAGACCCAGTACTTC.

The genes are TRBV4-1 and TRBJ1-1; the D is unclear. Germline assignment: CDR1 MGHRA and CDR2 YSYEKL. The CDR3 contains 19 residues. The ends were cut back, 0 bases at V and 2 bases at J, with 22 bases in the middle. The chain's CDR3 is CASSQDRPAVRGLNTEAFF. CDR3 coding DNA: TGCGCCAGCAGCCAAGATCGTCCGGCAGTGAGAGGGCTCAACACTGAAGCTTTCTTT.

The rearrangement uses TRBV3-1 (or the pseudogene TRBV3-2) and TRBJ2-7; D gene unclear. CDR3 size: 14 residues. Germline V lookup: CDR1 LGHDT, CDR2 YNNKEL (reference sequence). V gave up 1 base and J gave up 0 bases, with 7 bases separating them. This CDR3 is CASSQGHSSYEQYF. The CDR3 region has the DNA TGTGCCAGCAGCCAAGGACACAGCTCCTACGAGCAGTACTTC.

The genes are TRBV10-3 and TRBJ1-1; 9 bases line up with TRBD1. Germline CDR1 ENHRY, CDR2 SYGVKD. The CDR3 is 15 amino acids. V lost 5 bases and J lost 1; bases outside the gene matches: 5. The CDR3 coding sequence is TGTGCCATCAGTAGGACAGGGGCCCAGAACACTGAAGCTTTCTTT. It specifies CAISRTGAQNTEAFF.

The DNA of the CDR3 is TGTGCCAGCAACTCGGGACTAGCGGGAGTCGGGGAGCTGTTTTTT. This translates into CASNSGLAGVGELFF. This chain connects TRBV27 to TRBJ2-2, with 14 bases matching TRBD2. The germline V gene has CDR1 MNHEY and CDR2 SMNVEV (reference sequence). The junction had 5 bases not matched to a gene; V was cut back by 7 bases and J by 7 bases. The CDR3 loop spans 15 amino acids.

This clone was observed a single time. The chain joins TRBV7-9 to TRBJ1-1; perhaps TRBD1 as D (5 bases). Looked up from germline, CDR1 is SEHNR and CDR2 is FQNEAQ (reference sequence). Trimming pared 5 bases from V and 6 bases from J, leaving 13 bases between. There are 13 residues in the CDR3. The CDR3 DNA reads TGTGCCAGCAGCCAAAAAGGGGAGGCTGAAGCTTTCTTT. Translating it yields CASSQKGEAEAFF.

CDR3: CASSDTNTGTVEYF. The CDR3 nucleotides read TGCGCCAGCAGTGACACAAACACAGGGACCGTGGAGTACTTC. J is TRBJ2-7 and V is TRBV10-1; a weak D match, TRBD1 (6 bases). V was cut by 3 bases and J by 11 bases, with 20 bases left in between. CDR1 and CDR2 from the germline V gene are WNHNN and SYGVQD (reference sequence). The CDR3 is 14 residues long.

The chain is built from TRBV14 and TRBJ1-1; 10 nucleotides line up with TRBD1. The CDR3 covers 16 residues. Unmatched junction bases numbered 6, after V lost 1 base and J lost 4 bases. Germline V gene sequence: CDR1 SGHDN, CDR2 FVKESK. CDR3 nucleotides: TGTGCCAGCAGCCAAGGCTTAGACAGGGGGCTCACTGAAGCTTTCTTT. Protein sequence: CASSQGLDRGLTEAFF.

The rearrangement uses TRBV25-1 and TRBJ2-7; D might be TRBD2 (5 bases). The CDR3 has 14 residues. V lost 6 bases and J 0 bases, leaving 12 bases between the germline ends. Germline V gene data show CDR1 as MGHDK and CDR2 as SYGVNS. CDR3 residues: CASRKSGSSYEQYF. The CDR3 nucleotides read TGTGCCAGCAGGAAGTCGGGAAGCTCCTACGAGCAGTACTTC.

The rearrangement uses TRBV5-5 and TRBJ2-1, with no clear D. The CDR3 length is 15 residues. Trimming pared 2 bases from V and 6 bases from J, leaving 15 bases between. Germline loops: CDR1 SGHKS, CDR2 YYEKEE (reference sequence). CDR3 coding DNA: TGTGCCAGCAGCTTTCTGTCTATAGCAAGCAATGAGCAGTTCTTC. Amino acid sequence: CASSFLSIASNEQFF.

This clone appeared a few times. J is TRBJ1-5 and V is TRBV30; D gene uncertain. The CDR3 loop spans 14 amino acids. CDR1 GTSNPN and CDR2 SVGIG come from the germline V gene (reference sequence). Trimming removed 1 base from V and 5 bases from J, with 12 bases in between. Here the CDR3 reads CAWSGGSGDQPQHF. The CDR3 DNA sequence: TGTGCCTGGAGTGGAGGGAGCGGTGATCAGCCCCAGCATTTT.

This clone was seen a single time. The chain carries TRBV29-1 and TRBJ1-2, with D unclear. The ends were cut back, 0 bases at V and 3 bases at J, with 11 bases in the middle. The germline CDR1 and CDR2 sequences are SQVTM and ANQGSEA. The CDR3 sequence is 14 residues long. The CDR3, as DNA: TGCAGCGTTGAAGAGGAGGGAGGCTACTATGGCTACACCTTC. Translated, it gives CSVEEEGGYYGYTF.

This clone was counted a single time. The chain carries TRBV5-4 and TRBJ1-2, with 7 bases identical to TRBD1. The junction had 8 bases not matched to a gene; V was cut back by 6 bases and J by 0 bases. Germline V gives CDR1 SGHNT, CDR2 YYREEE (reference sequence). This CDR3 contains 15 residues. The CDR3 is CASTPDRVANYGYTF. DNA for the CDR3: TGTGCCAGCACCCCAGACAGGGTAGCTAACTATGGCTACACCTTC.

CDR3 sequence: CSVPTNYGYTF. CDR3 nucleotides: TGCAGCGTTCCTACTAACTATGGCTACACCTTC. The chain has TRBV29-1 and TRBJ1-2; D ambiguous. This CDR3 is 11 amino acids long. CDR1 is SQVTM and CDR2 is ANQGSEA in the germline V gene. The ends were cut back, 5 bases at V and 0 bases at J, with 4 bases in the middle.

This CDR3 reads CASSLGLAGGGDSYEQYF. The DNA for the CDR3 is TGTGCCAGCAGCTTAGGACTAGCGGGAGGAGGGGACTCCTACGAGCAGTACTTC. V is TRBV9 and J is TRBJ2-7, with 14 nucleotides matching TRBD2. Germline V gene sequence: CDR1 SGDLS, CDR2 YYNGEE. The J segment lost 0 bases and the V segment lost 4 bases, leaving 9 bases of the junction unmatched. CDR3 size: 18 residues.

The chain is built from TRBV5-4 and TRBJ2-2, with a tentative D call TRBD2 (7 bases). The V end was cut by 4 bases, the J end by 2 bases, with 18 bases between. This CDR3 has 17 residues. Germline V gene data show CDR1 as SGHNT and CDR2 as YYREEE (reference sequence). The CDR3 here is CASSAASGGINTGELFF. The CDR3 region has the DNA TGTGCCAGCAGCGCAGCCTCGGGGGGCATTAACACCGGGGAGCTGTTTTTT.

The rearrangement uses TRBV6-6 and TRBJ1-6, with 10 bases matching TRBD1. Germline CDR1 is MNHNY and CDR2 is SVGAGI (reference sequence). CDR3 size: 14 residues. Losses at the gene ends were 7 bases for V and 10 bases for J; bases not matched to a gene: 7. The CDR3 loop reads CASIDPGQGSPLHF. The CDR3 DNA reads TGTGCCAGCATCGACCCGGGACAGGGGTCACCCCTCCACTTT.

The chain couples TRBV28 to TRBJ1-2, with D possibly TRBD1 on 5 matching bases. Trimming stripped 7 bases from V and 5 bases from J, with 8 bases between. CDR3 size: 11 residues. CDR1 is MDHEN, CDR2 SYDVKM, per germline. The CDR3 sequence is CASTSGYGYTF. The CDR3 DNA sequence: TGTGCCAGCACCTCAGGGTATGGCTACACCTTC.

The count of this clone is one. This rearrangement joins TRBV24-1 to TRBJ2-3; D is ambiguous. The germline CDR1 and CDR2 sequences are KGHDR and SFDVKD. CDR3 size: 12 residues. V lost 4 bases and J lost 6, with 7 bases in between. The DNA of the CDR3 is TGTGCCACCAGTGACTCGGTCGATACGCAGTATTTT. It specifies CATSDSVDTQYF.

This sequence joins TRBV2 and TRBJ1-5; D perhaps matches TRBD1 (5 bases). Germline CDR1 reads SNHLY; CDR2 reads FYNNEI. The V gene lost 5 bases and the J gene lost 0 bases, with 8 bases spanning the gap. The CDR3 length is 14 residues. CDR3 DNA sequence: TGTGCCAGCAGTTCCGGGGGTAGCAATCAGCCCCAGCATTTT. It encodes CASSSGGSNQPQHF. The complete variable domain, with remaining parts taken from reference TRBV2 and TRBJ1-5, reads EPEVTQTPSHQVTQMGQEVILRCVPISNHLYFYWYRQILGQKVEFLVSFYNNEISEKSEIFDDQFSVERPDGSNFTLKIRSTKLEDSAMYFCASSSGGSNQPQHFGDGTRLSIL.

This clone was detected only once. The chain has TRBV5-1 and TRBJ1-3; a weak D match, TRBD1 (5 bases). Germline lookup yields CDR1 SGHRS and CDR2 YFSETQ. The CDR3 loop spans 13 amino acids. Between the trimmed V and J ends, which lost 7 bases and 0 bases, there was a span of 8 bases. DNA for the CDR3: TGCGCCAGCGGCCAGGGCTCTGGAAACACCATATATTTT. Residues: CASGQGSGNTIYF.

The chain has TRBV4-1 and TRBJ1-2; D perhaps matches TRBD1 (5 bases). The germline V and J ends were trimmed by 0 bases and 3 bases, with 11 bases remaining between them. CDR1 is MGHRA and CDR2 is YSYEKL in the germline V gene. This CDR3 comprises 15 residues. The CDR3 region has the DNA TGCGCCAGCAGCCAAGAGGGGCACGATGACTATGGCTACACCTTC. Protein: CASSQEGHDDYGYTF.

The sample holds a few counts of this clone. This chain links TRBV2 with TRBJ1-6; weak D call: TRBD1 (5 bases). The CDR3 has 15 amino acids. Between the trimmed V and J ends, which lost 4 bases and 11 bases, there was a span of 18 bases. Germline V gene lookup returns CDR1 SNHLY and CDR2 FYNNEI. The CDR3 loop is CASSVNGRGFTPLHF. The DNA of the CDR3 is TGTGCCAGCAGTGTTAATGGTCGGGGGTTCACACCCCTCCACTTT. Combining the CDR3 with reference TRBV2 and TRBJ1-6 gives the whole variable domain EPEVTQTPSHQVTQMGQEVILRCVPISNHLYFYWYRQILGQKVEFLVSFYNNEISEKSEIFDDQFSVERPDGSNFTLKIRSTKLEDSAMYFCASSVNGRGFTPLHFGNGTRLTVT.